This TCR beta chain was recovered during a study of CD4 T cells in relation to SARS-CoV-2 and coronaviruses. Across the study: ViraFEST: approximately 10-day antigen culture of PBMCs, then TCR beta CDR3 sequencing. Negative control cultures got HIV-1 Nef peptides or no peptide.

Unexposed donor CD4+ T cells date from about 2011-2018, before the COVID-19 pandemic. Isolation of CD4+ T cells took place after about 10 days in culture. About 2 million PBMCs per well were cultured with about 9.4 IU/ml IL-2. Per the germline V gene, CDR1 is LNHDA and CDR2 is SQIVND (reference sequence). V dropped 1 base and J dropped 6; count of bases not matched to a gene: 4. This CDR3 is 14 amino acids long. TCRdb's table, derived via immunoSEQ multiplex PCR, lists solely in-frame clones and lacks some. The data show 24,000 or so clones, about 80% seen once. In this sample, this clone turned up a few times. The antigen is undetermined.

The rearrangement uses TRBV19 and TRBJ2-7, with 9 bases aligning to TRBD2. This clonotype originated in a human donor in good health. The sequenced sample consisted of CD4+ T cells from PBMCs, cultured in vitro. The CDR3 DNA reads as TGTGCCAGTAGTATAGCTAGCGGGAACTTCGAGCAGTACTTC. Protein: CASSIASGNFEQYF.